This T cell receptor (beta chain) originates from a study of blood T cell repertoires in COVID-19. Study summary: Material from acute and convalescent COVID-19 was sourced from the United States, Italy and Spain.

As originally analysed: Estimated nucleated cell counts came from reference gene primer amplification. The protocol was immunoSEQ multiplex PCR, while the TCRdb copy is restricted to in-frame clones and leaves out a portion. The V and J calls and clone size were taken over from that table, and D and trimming were inferred from the DNA. This table has almost 250,000 clones, about 87% appearing once. CDR3 length: 15 amino acids. Germline V gene data show CDR1 as SGHRS and CDR2 as YFSETQ. Trimming removed 0 bases from V and 3 bases from J; junction bases left unmatched: 3. The origin of this receptor is a woman between 50 and 59 years old who had recovered from COVID-19. The chain is built from TRBV5-1 and TRBJ1-5, with TRBD1 identical over 7 bases. What was sequenced was PBMCs or T cells enriched from blood (not recorded which). CDR3 in DNA: TGCGCCAGCAGCTTGGGGACAGGATCCAATCAGCCCCAGCATTTT. Translation: CASSLGTGSNQPQHF. Combining the CDR3 with reference TRBV5-1 and TRBJ1-5 gives the whole variable domain KAGVTQTPRYLIKTRGQQVTLSCSPISGHRSVSWYQQTPGQGLQFLFEYFSETQRNKGNFPGRFSGRQFSNSRSEMNVSTLELGDSALYLCASSLGTGSNQPQHFGDGTRLSIL.